Reported below is one TCR beta chain. Assay: immunoSEQ multiplex PCR; the TCRdb copy retains only in-frame clones and omits some. The sample consists of some 29,000 clones, about 88% of them appearing once. The sample comes from a study of T cell changes during pregnancy in multiple sclerosis. There are 15 residues in the CDR3. V lost 4 bases and J lost 1, with 13 bases in between. The germline V gene has CDR1 PRHDT and CDR2 FYEKMQ (reference sequence). The input for sequencing was CD8+ T cells from peripheral blood mononuclear cells, taken after pregnancy. The genes are TRBV13 and TRBJ2-5; D is possibly TRBD2 (6 bases). This TCR derives from a female donor with multiple sclerosis, enrolled in a pregnancy study. The CDR3 sequence is CASSYREGLQETQYF. CDR3 bases: TGTGCCAGCAGCTATAGAGAGGGACTCCAAGAGACCCAGTACTTC.